This T cell receptor (beta chain) was captured by sequencing in a study of blood T cells in healthy people across ages. Per sample, no less than 6 micrograms of total RNA were extracted. A second about 7 to 12 cycle PCR used barcoded and J-beta primers. Every sample gave at least 2.5 million paired-end reads containing CDR3. Using its own MiXCR run on the 5' RACE reads, TCRdb lists one record per CDR3 protein. This table holds approximately 800,000 distinct CDR3 sequences, approximately 59% found once. This sequence originates from a man aged 25-45 years in good health. Sequenced material: blood.

As DNA, the CDR3 is TGTACCAGCAGCTTAGCACAGACTGGGGCCAACGTCCTGACTTTC. As protein: CTSSLAQTGANVLTF. The gene calls are TRBV7-2 and TRBJ2-6; D ambiguous. Germline lookup yields CDR1 SGHTA and CDR2 FQGNSA. Deletions cut 0 bases from V and 2 bases from J, with 5 bases between. CDR3 length: 15 amino acids.